Reported below is one T cell receptor (beta chain). Its cognate antigen is unknown. The data were taken from a study of monozygotic twins with inflammatory bowel disease. One entry per CDR3 protein, without DNA, is what TCRdb gives after re-calling the 5' RACE reads. The sample has 350,000 to 550,000 distinct CDR3 sequences; the top ten hold more than 2%. The CDR3 has 14 amino acids. Broader study findings: The data offered no way to tell different T cell subtypes apart. Discordant twins showed the same repertoire similarity as concordant twins, possibly from limited power.

This chain uses TRBV21-1 with TRBJ1-2. TRBV21-1 counts as a pseudogene. Sequenced sample: blood. This sequence originates from a human donor with ulcerative colitis or Crohn's disease, or a healthy co-twin of an affected twin (not recorded which). The CDR3 is CASRGPGGNCGYTF.